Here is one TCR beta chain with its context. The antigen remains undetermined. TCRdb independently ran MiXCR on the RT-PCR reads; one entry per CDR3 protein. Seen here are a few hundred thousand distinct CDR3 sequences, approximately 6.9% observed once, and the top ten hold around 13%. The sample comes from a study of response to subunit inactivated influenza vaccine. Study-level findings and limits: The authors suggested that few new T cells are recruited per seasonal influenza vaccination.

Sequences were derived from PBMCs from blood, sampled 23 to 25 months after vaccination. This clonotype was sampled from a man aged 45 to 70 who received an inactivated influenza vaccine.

CDR3 in amino acids: CASSAGTGRANEKLFF. The DNA of the CDR3 is TGCGCCAGCAGCGCCGGGACAGGGAGGGCTAATGAAAAACTGTTTTTT. J is TRBJ1-4 and V is TRBV5-1; 9 positions agree with TRBD1. Germline CDR1 reads SGHRS; CDR2 reads YFSETQ. With V trimmed by 4 bases and J by 3 bases, 7 bases remained unmatched. CDR3 size: 16 residues.